The clone carrying this TCR beta chain was seen a handful of times. Its cognate antigen is unknown. Trimming at V came to 5 bases and at J to 5 bases, leaving 5 bases not matched to a gene. The germline V gene encodes CDR1 MNHEY and CDR2 SVGEGT. The CDR3 sequence is 14 residues long. Alongside a J-beta primer mix, a sample-barcoded 5' primer served in a second PCR lasting about 7 to 11 cycles. One entry per CDR3 protein results from TCRdb running MiXCR on the 5' RACE reads. The table records fewer than 950,000 distinct CDR3 sequences, about 36% of them present only once. The data belong to a study of blood T cells in healthy people across ages. Each donor had about 10 milliliters of peripheral blood drawn. Study-wide results and limits: Unsorted PBMCs ruled out conclusive naive versus antigen-experienced comparison.

Source material: blood. This chain links TRBV6-2 or TRBV6-3 with TRBJ2-3; TRBD2 aligns across 9 bases. The clonotype comes from a man aged 18 to 35 in good health. The DNA of the CDR3 is TGTGCCAGCAGTATTCTAGCGGGGCAAGATACGCAGTATTTT. Translated, it gives CASSILAGQDTQYF.